Listed below are T cell receptor beta chains from one sample, sequenced in a study of control samples from healthy donors and cancer patients. Profiled with immunoSEQ multiplex PCR; TCRdb holds only in-frame clones, not every one. The repertoire holds roughly 100,000 clones, with about 80% as singletons. Source material: blood. These receptors were obtained from a woman aged 45-65 years in good health. CDR3s include the opening cysteine and the closing phenylalanine or tryptophan. D genes are given only for firm matches. Clone size appears in some rows only: once, few, many, or a class for an expanded clone.

>.|TRBV9|TRBJ1-3|.
TGTGCCAGCAGCGCCCAGGCAGGGAGTGGAAACACCATATATTTT
CASSAQAGSGNTIYF
>.|TRBV3-1/TRBV3-2|TRBJ2-1|.
TGTGCCAGCAGCCAAGGAGCTAGCAATGAGCAGTTCTTC
CASSQGASNEQFF
>.|TRBV6-5|TRBJ1-2|.
TGTGCCAGCAGTAAGACCAACTATGGCTACACCTTC
CASSKTNYGYTF
>.|TRBV5-1|TRBJ1-4|.
TGCGCCAGCCAGGGGCTTAATGAAAAACTGTTTTTT
CASQGLNEKLFF
>TRBD2|TRBV11-3|TRBJ2-5|.
TGTGCCAGCAGCTTTGGGACTAGCGGGAGAGAGACCCAGTACTTC
CASSFGTSGRETQYF
>.|TRBV19|TRBJ2-7|.
TGTGCCAGTAGTCTTTTACGGGGTGAGCAGTACTTC
CASSLLRGEQYF
>.|TRBV6-5|TRBJ2-5|.
TGTGCCAGCAGGGGGGTTGAAGAGACCCAGTACTTC
CASRGVEETQYF
>.|TRBV4-1|TRBJ2-7|.
TGCGCCAGCAGCCGTCCGGGCTCCGCCTCCTACGAGCAGTACTTC
CASSRPGSASYEQYF
>.|TRBV30|TRBJ1-1|.
TGTGCCTGGAGTGTTGGGGCGAACACTGAAGCTTTCTTT
CAWSVGANTEAFF
>TRBD1|TRBV4-3|TRBJ1-3|.
TGCGCCAGCAGCCAAAATTCAGGGGGATCTGGAAACACCATATATTTT
CASSQNSGGSGNTIYF
>TRBD2|TRBV19|TRBJ2-7|.
TGTGCCAGTAGCCGGAGGGGAGGGGAAGCCTACGAGCAGTACTTC
CASSRRGGEAYEQYF
>.|TRBV12-2|TRBJ1-6|few
TGTGCAAGTCGCTTAGGAGACAGGGGCTCGTCCTATAATTCACCCCTCCACTTT
CASRLGDRGSSYNSPLHF
>TRBD1|TRBV27|TRBJ2-5|.
TGTGCCAGCAGTGCACCCAACAGGGGGGCCAGGGAGACCCAGTACTTC
CASSAPNRGARETQYF
>.|TRBV3-1/TRBV3-2|TRBJ1-2|.
TGTGCCAGCAGCCAAAGTGTTGCAGGGATGGCCTATGGCTACACCTTC
CASSQSVAGMAYGYTF
>.|TRBV2|TRBJ2-2|.
TGTGCCAGCAGTGACGGAAGAGTCACCGGGGAGCTGTTTTTT
CASSDGRVTGELFF
>.|TRBV30|TRBJ1-2|.
TGTGCCTGGAGTGTGGGGACGGCGACAGGCTACACCTTC
CAWSVGTATGYTF
>TRBD1|TRBV5-5|TRBJ1-4|.
TGTGCCAGCAGCCCGCAGGGGGCGGTGGATGAAAAACTGTTTTTT
CASSPQGAVDEKLFF
>.|TRBV6-1|TRBJ1-6|.
TGTGCCAGCAGTGAATTAGTGGGGTTTAATTCACCCCTCCACTTT
CASSELVGFNSPLHF
>TRBD2|TRBV27|TRBJ2-1|once
TGTGCCAGCAGTTTACAGACTAGCGGGGGGTACAATGAGCAGTTCTTC
CASSLQTSGGYNEQFF
>.|TRBV5-1|TRBJ2-3|.
TGCGCCAGCAGCTTGGAGGACAGAGCCTCCACAGATACGCAGTATTTT
CASSLEDRASTDTQYF
>.|TRBV5-8|TRBJ2-7|once
TGTGCCAGCAGCCGAGGTGCCCCCTACGAGCAGTACTTC
CASSRGAPYEQYF
>TRBD1|TRBV7-8|TRBJ1-5|.
TGTGCCAGCAGCTTAGCAGGGGGCCAAGGCAATCAGCCCCAGCATTTT
CASSLAGGQGNQPQHF
>.|TRBV9|TRBJ2-2|.
TGTGCCAGCAGCGTGGAGGGTTCCGGGGAGCTGTTTTTT
CASSVEGSGELFF
>TRBD2|TRBV2|TRBJ2-7|.
TGTGCCAGCAGTGGTGGACTAGCGGGAGGGGTCTACGAGCAGTACTTC
CASSGGLAGGVYEQYF
>.|TRBV24-1|TRBJ1-1|.
TGTGCCACCAGTCTGGGGGGCACTGAAGCTTTCTTT
CATSLGGTEAFF
>TRBD1|TRBV7-6|TRBJ2-1|.
TGTGCCAGCAGCTTCGCAGGACAGGGTAGTTCCAATGAGCAGTTCTTC
CASSFAGQGSSNEQFF